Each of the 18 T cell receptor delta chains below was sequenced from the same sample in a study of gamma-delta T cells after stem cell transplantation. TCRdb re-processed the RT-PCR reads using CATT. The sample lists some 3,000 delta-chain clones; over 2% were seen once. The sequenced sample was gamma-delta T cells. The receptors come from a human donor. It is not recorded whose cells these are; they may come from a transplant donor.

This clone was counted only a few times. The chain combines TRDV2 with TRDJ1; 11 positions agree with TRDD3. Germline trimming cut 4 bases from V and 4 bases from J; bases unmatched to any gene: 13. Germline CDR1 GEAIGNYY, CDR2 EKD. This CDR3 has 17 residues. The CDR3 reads CACESLLGDNLGDKLIF. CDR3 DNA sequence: TGTGCCTGTGAATCACTACTGGGGGATAATCTGGGCGATAAACTCATCTTT.

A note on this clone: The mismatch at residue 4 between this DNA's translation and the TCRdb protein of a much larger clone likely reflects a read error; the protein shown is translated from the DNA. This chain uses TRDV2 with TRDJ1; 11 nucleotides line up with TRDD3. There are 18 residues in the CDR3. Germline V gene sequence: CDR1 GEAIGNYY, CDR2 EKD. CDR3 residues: CACGTVEVLGDTHDKLIF. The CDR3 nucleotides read TGTGCCTGTGGCACCGTTGAGGTCCTGGGGGATACTCACGATAAACTCATCTTT.

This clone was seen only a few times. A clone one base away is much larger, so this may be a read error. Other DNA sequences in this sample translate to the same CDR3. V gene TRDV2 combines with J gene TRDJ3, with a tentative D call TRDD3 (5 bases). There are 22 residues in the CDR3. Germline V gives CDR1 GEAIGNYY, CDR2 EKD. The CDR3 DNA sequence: TGTGCCTGCGACACCGCGGGACCTGGTGAGCGGGGAAAAGCCTGGGACACCCGACAGATGTTTTTC. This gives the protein CACDTAGPGERGKAWDTRQMFF.

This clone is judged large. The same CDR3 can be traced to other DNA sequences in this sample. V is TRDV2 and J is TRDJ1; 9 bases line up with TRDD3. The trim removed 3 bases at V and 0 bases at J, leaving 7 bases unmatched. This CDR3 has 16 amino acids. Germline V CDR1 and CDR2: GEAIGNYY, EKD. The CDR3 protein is CACDLLGDFNTDKLIF. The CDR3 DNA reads TGTGCCTGTGACTTACTGGGGGACTTCAACACCGATAAACTCATCTTT.

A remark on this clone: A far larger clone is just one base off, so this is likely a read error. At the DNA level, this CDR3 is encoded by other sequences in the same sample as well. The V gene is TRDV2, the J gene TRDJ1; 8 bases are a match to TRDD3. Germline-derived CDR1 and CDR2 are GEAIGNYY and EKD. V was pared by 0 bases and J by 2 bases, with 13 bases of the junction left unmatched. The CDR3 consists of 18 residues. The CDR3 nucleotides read TGTGCCTGTGACACCGTCGACAAAACTGGGGGTTTTACCGATAAACTCATCTTT. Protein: CACDTVDKTGGFTDKLIF.

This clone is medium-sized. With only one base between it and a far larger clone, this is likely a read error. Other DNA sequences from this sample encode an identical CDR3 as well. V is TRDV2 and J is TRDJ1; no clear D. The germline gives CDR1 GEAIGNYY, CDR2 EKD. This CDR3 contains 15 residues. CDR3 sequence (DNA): TGTGCCTGTGACACCCTATCCGGTTACACCGATAAACTTATCTTT. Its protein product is CACDTLSGYTDKLIF.

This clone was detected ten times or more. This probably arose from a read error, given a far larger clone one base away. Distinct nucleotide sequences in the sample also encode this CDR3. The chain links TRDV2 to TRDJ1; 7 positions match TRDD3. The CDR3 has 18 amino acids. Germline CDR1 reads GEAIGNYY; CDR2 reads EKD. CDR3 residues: CACEPLTLLGIHTDKLIF. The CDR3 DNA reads TGCGCCTGTGAACCTCTAACCTTACTGGGGATCCACACCGATAAACTCATCTTT.

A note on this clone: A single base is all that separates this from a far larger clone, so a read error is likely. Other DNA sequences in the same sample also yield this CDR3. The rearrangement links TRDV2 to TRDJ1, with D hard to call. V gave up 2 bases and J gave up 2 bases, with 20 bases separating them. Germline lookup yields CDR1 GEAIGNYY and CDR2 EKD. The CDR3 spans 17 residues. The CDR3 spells CACDKVGAPVVTDKLIF. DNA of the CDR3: TGTGCCTGTGACAAAGTGGGAGCTCCAGTTGTGACCGATAAACTCATCTTT.

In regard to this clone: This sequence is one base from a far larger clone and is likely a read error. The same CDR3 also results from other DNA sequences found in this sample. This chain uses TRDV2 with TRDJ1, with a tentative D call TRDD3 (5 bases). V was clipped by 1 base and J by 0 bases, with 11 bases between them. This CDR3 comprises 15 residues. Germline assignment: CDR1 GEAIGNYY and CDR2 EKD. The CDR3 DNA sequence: TGTGCCTGTGACACTCTTGGGATGTACACCGATAAACTCATCTTT. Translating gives CACDTLGMYTDKLIF.

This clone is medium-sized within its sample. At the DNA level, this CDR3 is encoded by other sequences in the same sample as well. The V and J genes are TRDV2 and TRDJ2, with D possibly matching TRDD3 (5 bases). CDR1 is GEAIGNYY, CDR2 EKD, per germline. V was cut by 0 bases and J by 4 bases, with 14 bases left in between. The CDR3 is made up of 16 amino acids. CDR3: CACDTVLSGQTAQLFF. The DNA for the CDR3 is TGTGCCTGTGACACCGTACTGTCTGGGCAGACAGCACAACTCTTCTTT.

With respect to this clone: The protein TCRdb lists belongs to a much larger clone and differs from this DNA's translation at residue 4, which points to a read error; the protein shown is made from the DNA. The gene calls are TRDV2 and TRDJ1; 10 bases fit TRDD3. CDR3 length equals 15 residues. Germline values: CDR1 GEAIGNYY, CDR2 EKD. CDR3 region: CACNTLGDRSDKLIF. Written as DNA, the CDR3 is TGTGCCTGTAACACCCTGGGGGATAGATCCGATAAACTCATCTTT.

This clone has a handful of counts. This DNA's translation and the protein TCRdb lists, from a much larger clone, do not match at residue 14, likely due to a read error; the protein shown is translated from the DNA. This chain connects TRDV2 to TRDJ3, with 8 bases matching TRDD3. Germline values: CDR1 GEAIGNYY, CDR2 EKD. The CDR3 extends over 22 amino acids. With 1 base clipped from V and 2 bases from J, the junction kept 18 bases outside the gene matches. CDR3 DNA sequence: TGTGCCTGTGACACGGTTGAATATACTGGGGGTGCCGCGCCCTGGGACACCCGACAGATGTTTTTC. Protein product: CACDTVEYTGGAAPWDTRQMFF.

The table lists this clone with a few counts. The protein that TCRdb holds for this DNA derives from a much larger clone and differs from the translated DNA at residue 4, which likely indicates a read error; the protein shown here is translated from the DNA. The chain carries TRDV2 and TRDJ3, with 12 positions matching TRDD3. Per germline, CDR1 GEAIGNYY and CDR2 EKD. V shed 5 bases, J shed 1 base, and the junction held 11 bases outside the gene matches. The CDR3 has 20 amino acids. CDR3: CACGNTGGYLPSWDTRQMFF. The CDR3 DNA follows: TGTGCCTGTGGCAATACTGGGGGATACTTACCGTCCTGGGACACCCGACAGATGTTTTTC.

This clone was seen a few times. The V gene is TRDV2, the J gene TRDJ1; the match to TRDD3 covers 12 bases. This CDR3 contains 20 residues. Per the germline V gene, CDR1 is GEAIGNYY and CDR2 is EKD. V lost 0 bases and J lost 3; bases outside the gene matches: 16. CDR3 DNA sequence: TGTGCCTGTGACACCGTTGCTGGGGGATACGCGGGGAGTAAGGCCGATAAACTCATCTTT. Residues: CACDTVAGGYAGSKADKLIF.

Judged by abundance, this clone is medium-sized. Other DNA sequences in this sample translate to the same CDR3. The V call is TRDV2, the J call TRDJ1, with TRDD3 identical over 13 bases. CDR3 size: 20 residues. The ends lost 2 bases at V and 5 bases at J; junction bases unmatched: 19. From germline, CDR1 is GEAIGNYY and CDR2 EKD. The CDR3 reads CACDNLLLGDTTTGLDKLIF. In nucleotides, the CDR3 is TGTGCCTGTGACAATCTTCTACTGGGGGATACGACTACCGGACTAGATAAACTCATCTTT.

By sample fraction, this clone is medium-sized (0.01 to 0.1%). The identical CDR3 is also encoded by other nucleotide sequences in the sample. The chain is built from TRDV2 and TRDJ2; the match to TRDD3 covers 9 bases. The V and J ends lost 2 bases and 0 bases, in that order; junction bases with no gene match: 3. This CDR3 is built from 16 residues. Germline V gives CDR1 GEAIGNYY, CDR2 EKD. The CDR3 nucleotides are TGTGCCTGTGACAGACTGGGGGACTCTTTGACAGCACAACTCTTCTTT. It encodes CACDRLGDSLTAQLFF.

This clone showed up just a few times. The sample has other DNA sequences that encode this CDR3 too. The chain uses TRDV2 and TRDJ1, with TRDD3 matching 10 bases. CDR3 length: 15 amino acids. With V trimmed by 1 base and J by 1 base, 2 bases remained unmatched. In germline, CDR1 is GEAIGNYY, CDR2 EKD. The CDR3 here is CACDTLGDSTDKLIF. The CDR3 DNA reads TGTGCCTGTGACACACTGGGGGATTCCACCGATAAACTCATCTTT.

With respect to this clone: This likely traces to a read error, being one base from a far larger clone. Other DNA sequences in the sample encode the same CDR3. Written as DNA, the CDR3 is TGTGCCTGCGACATCAATACTGGGGGACCCTGGGGCATATACACCGATAAACTCATCTTT. Its protein product is CACDINTGGPWGIYTDKLIF. V gene TRDV2 combines with J gene TRDJ1; 9 bases are shared with TRDD3. Germline CDR1 is GEAIGNYY and CDR2 is EKD. The CDR3 covers 20 residues.